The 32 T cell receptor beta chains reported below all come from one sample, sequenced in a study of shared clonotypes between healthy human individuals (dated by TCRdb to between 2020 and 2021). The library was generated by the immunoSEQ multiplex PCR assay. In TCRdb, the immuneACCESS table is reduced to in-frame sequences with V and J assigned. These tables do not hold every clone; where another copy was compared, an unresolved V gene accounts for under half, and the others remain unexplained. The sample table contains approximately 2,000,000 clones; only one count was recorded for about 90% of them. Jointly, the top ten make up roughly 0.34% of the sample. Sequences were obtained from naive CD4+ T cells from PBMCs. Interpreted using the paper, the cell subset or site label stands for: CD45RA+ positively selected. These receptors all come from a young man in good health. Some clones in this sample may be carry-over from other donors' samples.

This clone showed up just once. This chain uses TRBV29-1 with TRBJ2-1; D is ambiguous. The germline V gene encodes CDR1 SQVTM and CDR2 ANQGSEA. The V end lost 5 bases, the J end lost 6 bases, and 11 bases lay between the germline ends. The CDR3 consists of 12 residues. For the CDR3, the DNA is TGCAGCGTTACAATGGGTGGCAATGAGCAGTTCTTC. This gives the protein CSVTMGGNEQFF.

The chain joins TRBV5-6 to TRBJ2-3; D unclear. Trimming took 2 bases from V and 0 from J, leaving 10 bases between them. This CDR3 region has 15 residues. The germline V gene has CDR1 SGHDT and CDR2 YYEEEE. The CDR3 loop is CASSLFGSSTDTQYF. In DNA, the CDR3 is TGTGCCAGCAGCTTATTCGGCTCTAGCACAGATACGCAGTATTTT.

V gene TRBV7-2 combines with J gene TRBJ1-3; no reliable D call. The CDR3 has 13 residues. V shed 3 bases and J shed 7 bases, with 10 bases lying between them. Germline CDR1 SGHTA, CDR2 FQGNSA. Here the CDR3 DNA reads TGTGCCAGCAGCTTTCAGGTCACCAACACCATATATTTT. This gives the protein CASSFQVTNTIYF. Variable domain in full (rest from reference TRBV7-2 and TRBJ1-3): GAGVSQSPSNKVTEKGKDVELRCDPISGHTALYWYRQSLGQGLEFLIYFQGNSAPDKSGLPSDRFSAERTGGSVSTLTIQRTQQEDSAVYLCASSFQVTNTIYFGEGSWLTVV.

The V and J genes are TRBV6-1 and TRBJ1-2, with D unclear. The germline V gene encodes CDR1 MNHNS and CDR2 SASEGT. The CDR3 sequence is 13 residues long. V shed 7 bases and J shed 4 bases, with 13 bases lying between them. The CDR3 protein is CASTKAGSYGYTF. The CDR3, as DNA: TGTGCCAGCACCAAAGCGGGGAGCTATGGCTACACCTTC.

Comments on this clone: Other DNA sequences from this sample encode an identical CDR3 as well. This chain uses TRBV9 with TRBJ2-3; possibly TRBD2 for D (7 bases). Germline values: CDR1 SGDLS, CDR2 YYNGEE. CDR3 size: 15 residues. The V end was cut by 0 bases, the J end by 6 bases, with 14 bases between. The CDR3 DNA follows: TGTGCCAGCAGCGTAGTCGGGGGGCGGACGGATACGCAGTATTTT. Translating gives CASSVVGGRTDTQYF.

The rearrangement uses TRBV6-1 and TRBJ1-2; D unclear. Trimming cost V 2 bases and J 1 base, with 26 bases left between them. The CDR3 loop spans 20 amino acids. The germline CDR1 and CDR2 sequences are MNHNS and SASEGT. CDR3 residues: CASSERRLLPYRTFNYGYTF. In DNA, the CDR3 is TGTGCCAGCAGTGAAAGAAGACTCCTTCCGTACCGAACATTTAACTATGGCTACACCTTC.

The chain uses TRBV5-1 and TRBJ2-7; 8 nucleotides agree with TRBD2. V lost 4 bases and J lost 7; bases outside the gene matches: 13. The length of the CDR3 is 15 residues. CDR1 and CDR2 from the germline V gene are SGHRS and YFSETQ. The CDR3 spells CASSLGSGRAEEQYF. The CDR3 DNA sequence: TGCGCCAGCAGCCTAGGGAGCGGGAGAGCTGAAGAGCAGTACTTC.

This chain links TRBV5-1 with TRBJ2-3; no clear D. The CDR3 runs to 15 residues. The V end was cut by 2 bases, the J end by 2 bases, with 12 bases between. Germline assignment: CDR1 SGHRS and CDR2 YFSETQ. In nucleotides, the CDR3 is TGCGCCAGCAGCTTTAAAAGAAGCCCCACAGATACGCAGTATTTT. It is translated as CASSFKRSPTDTQYF.

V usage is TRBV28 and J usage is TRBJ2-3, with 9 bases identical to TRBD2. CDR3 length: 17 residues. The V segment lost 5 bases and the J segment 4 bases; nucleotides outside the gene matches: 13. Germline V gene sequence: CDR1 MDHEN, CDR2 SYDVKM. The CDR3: CASSAPFSGSFADTQYF. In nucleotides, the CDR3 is TGTGCCAGCAGTGCCCCGTTTAGCGGGAGTTTTGCAGATACGCAGTATTTT.

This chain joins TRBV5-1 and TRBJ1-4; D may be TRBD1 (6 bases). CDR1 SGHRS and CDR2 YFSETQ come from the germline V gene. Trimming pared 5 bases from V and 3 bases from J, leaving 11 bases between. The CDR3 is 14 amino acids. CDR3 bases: TGCGCCAGCAGAGGGGGGATCGCTAATGAAAAACTGTTTTTT. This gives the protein CASRGGIANEKLFF. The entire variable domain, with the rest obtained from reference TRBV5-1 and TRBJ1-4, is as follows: KAGVTQTPRYLIKTRGQQVTLSCSPISGHRSVSWYQQTPGQGLQFLFEYFSETQRNKGNFPGRFSGRQFSNSRSEMNVSTLELGDSALYLCASRGGIANEKLFFGSGTQLSVL.

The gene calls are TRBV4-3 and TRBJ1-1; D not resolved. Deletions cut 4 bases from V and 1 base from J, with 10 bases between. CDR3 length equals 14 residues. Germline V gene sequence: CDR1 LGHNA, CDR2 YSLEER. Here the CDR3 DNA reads TGCGCCAGCAGCCGGCAATTGGGGAACACTGAAGCTTTCTTT. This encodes CASSRQLGNTEAFF.

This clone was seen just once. CDR3 bases: TGTGCCAGCTCACCACAAAACGCAGGACAGGGGTATGGCTACACCTTC. This gives the protein CASSPQNAGQGYGYTF. The J gene is TRBJ1-2, the V gene TRBV18; 9 bases match TRBD1. Germline V lookup: CDR1 KGHSH, CDR2 LQKENI. V dropped 1 base and J dropped 5; count of bases not matched to a gene: 8. The CDR3 extends over 16 amino acids. Together with reference TRBV18 and TRBJ1-2, the CDR3 gives the full variable domain: NAGVMQNPRHLVRRRGQEARLRCSPMKGHSHVYWYRQLPEEGLKFMVYLQKENIIDESGMPKERFSAEFPKEGPSILRIQQVVRGDSAAYFCASSPQNAGQGYGYTFGSGTRLTVV.

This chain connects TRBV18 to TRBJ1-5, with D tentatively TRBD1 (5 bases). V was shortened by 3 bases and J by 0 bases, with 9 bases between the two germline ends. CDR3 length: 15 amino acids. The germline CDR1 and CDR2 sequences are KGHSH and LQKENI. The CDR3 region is CASSPQGLSNQPQHF. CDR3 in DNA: TGTGCCAGCTCACCGCAGGGACTTAGCAATCAGCCCCAGCATTTT.

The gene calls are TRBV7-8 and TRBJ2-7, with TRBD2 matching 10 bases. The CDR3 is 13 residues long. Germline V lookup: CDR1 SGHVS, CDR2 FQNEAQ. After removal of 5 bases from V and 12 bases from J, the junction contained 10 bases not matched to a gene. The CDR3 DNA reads TGTGCCAGCAGCCCGGGACTAGCGAACGGTCTGTACTTC. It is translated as CASSPGLANGLYF. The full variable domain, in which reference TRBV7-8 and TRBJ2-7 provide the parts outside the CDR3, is GAGVSQSPRYKVAKRGQDVALRCDPISGHVSLFWYQQALGQGPEFLTYFQNEAQLDKSGLPSDRFFAERPEGSVSTLKIQRTQQEDSAVYLCASSPGLANGLYFGPGTRLTVT.

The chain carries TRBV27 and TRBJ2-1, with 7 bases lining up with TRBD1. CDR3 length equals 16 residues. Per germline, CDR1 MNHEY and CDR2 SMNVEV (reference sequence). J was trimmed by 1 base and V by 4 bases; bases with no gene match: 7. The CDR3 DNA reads TGTGCCAGCAGTTCAAGATACAGGGGATCCTACAATGAGCAGTTCTTC. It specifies CASSSRYRGSYNEQFF.

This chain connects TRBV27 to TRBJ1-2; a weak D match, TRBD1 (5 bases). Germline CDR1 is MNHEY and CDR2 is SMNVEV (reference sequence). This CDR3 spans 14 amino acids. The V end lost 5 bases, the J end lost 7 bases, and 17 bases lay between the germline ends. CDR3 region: CASSGIGAGAGYTF. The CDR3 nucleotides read TGTGCCAGCAGTGGAATTGGGGCTGGGGCTGGCTACACCTTC.

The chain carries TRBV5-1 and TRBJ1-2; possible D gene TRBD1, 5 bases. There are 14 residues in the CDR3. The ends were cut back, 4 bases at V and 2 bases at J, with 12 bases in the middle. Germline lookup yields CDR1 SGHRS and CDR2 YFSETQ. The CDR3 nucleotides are TGCGCCAGCAGCATGCAAGACAGCAACTATGGCTACACCTTC. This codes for CASSMQDSNYGYTF. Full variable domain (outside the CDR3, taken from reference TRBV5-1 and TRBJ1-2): KAGVTQTPRYLIKTRGQQVTLSCSPISGHRSVSWYQQTPGQGLQFLFEYFSETQRNKGNFPGRFSGRQFSNSRSEMNVSTLELGDSALYLCASSMQDSNYGYTFGSGTRLTVV.

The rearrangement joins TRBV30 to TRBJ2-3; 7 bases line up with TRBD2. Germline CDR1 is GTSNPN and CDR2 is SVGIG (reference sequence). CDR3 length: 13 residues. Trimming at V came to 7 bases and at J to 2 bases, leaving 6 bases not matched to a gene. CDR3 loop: CASLAEHTDTQYF. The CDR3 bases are TGTGCCTCTCTAGCGGAGCACACAGATACGCAGTATTTT.

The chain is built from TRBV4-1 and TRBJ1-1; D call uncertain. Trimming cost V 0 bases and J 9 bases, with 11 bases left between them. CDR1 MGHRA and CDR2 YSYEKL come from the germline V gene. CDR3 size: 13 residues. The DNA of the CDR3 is TGCGCCAGCAGCCAAGACCGAGGGAGAAAAGCTTTCTTT. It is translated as CASSQDRGRKAFF.

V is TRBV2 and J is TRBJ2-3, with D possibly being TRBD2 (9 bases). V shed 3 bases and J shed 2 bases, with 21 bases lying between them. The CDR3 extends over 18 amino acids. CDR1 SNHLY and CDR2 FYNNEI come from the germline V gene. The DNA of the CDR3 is TGTGCCAGCAGTGACCAGGGGGCTAGCGGGACCTTCACAGATACGCAGTATTTT. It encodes CASSDQGASGTFTDTQYF. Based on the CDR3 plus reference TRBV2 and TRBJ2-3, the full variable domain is EPEVTQTPSHQVTQMGQEVILRCVPISNHLYFYWYRQILGQKVEFLVSFYNNEISEKSEIFDDQFSVERPDGSNFTLKIRSTKLEDSAMYFCASSDQGASGTFTDTQYFGPGTRLTVL.

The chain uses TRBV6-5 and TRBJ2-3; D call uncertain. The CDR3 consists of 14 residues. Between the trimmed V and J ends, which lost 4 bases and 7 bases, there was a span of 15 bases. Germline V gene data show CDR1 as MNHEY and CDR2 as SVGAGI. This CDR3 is CASSSDGGPYTQYF. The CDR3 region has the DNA TGTGCCAGCAGTTCGGACGGCGGCCCGTATACGCAGTATTTT.

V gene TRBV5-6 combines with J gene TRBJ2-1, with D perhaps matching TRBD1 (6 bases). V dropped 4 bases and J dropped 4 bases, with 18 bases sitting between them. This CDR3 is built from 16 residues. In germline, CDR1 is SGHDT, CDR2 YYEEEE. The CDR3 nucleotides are TGTGCCAGCAGCGGGCCCTTAGGGGGATGGTACAATGAGCAGTTCTTC. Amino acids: CASSGPLGGWYNEQFF.

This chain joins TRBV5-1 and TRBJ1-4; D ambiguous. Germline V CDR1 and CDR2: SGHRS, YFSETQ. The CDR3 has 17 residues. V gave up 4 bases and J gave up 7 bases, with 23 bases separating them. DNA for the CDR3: TGCGCCAGCAGCCTAATTGCGGGTCCCCGCGAGGGTGAAAAACTGTTTTTT. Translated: CASSLIAGPREGEKLFF.

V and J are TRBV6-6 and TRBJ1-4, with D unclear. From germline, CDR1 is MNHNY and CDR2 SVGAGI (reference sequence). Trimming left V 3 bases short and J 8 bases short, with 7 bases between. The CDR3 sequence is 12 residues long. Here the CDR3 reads CASSYSIEKLFF. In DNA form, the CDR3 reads TGTGCCAGCAGTTATAGTATAGAAAAACTGTTTTTT.

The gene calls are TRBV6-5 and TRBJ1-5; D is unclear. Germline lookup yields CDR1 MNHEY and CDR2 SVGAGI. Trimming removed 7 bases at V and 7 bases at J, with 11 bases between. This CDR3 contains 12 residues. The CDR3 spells CASNLGNQPQHF. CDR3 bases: TGTGCCAGCAATTTAGGGAACCAGCCCCAGCATTTT.

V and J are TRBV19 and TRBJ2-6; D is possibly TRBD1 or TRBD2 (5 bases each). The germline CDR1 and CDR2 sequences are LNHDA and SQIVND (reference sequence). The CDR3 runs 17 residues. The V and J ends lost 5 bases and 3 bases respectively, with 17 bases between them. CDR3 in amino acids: CASSSGTGSSGANVLTF. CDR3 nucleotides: TGTGCCAGTAGTTCTGGGACGGGATCAAGTGGGGCCAACGTCCTGACTTTC.

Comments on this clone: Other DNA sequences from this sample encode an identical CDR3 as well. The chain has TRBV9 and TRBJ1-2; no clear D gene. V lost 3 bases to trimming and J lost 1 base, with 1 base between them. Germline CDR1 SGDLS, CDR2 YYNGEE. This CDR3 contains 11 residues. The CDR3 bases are TGTGCCAGCAGCGATAACTATGGCTACACCTTC. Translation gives CASSDNYGYTF.

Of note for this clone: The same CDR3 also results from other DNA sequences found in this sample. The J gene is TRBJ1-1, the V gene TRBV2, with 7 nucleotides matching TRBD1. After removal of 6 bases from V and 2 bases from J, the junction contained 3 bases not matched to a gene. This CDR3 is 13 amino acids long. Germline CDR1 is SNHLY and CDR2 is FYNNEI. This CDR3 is CASSRQGNTEAFF. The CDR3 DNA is TGTGCCAGCAGCAGACAGGGTAACACTGAAGCTTTCTTT.

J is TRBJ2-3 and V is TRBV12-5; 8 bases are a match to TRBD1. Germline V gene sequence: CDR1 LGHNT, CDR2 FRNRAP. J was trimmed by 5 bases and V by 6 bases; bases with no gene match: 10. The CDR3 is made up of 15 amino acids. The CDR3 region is CASGSNRGTGDTQYF. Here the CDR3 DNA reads TGTGCTAGTGGATCGAACAGGGGGACGGGAGATACGCAGTATTTT.

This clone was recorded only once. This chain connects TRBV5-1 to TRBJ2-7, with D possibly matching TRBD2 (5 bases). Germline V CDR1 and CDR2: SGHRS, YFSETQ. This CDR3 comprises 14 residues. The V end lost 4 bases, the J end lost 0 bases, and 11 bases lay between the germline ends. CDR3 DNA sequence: TGCGCCAGCAGCCCCCCCGGAGGCTCCTACGAGCAGTACTTC. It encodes CASSPPGGSYEQYF.

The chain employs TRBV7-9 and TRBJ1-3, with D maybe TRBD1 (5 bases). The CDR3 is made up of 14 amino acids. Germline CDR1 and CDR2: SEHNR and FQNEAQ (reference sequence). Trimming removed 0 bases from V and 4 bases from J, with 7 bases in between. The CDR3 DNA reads TGTGCCAGCAGCTTAGCAGGGGACGGAAACACCATATATTTT. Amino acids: CASSLAGDGNTIYF.

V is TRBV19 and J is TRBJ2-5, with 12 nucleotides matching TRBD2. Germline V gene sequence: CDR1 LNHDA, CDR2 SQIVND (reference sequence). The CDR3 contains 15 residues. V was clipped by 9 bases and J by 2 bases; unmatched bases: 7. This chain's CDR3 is CASQSGLAGQETQYF. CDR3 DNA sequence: TGTGCCAGCCAATCCGGACTAGCGGGGCAAGAGACCCAGTACTTC. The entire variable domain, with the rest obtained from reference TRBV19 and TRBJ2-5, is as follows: DGGITQSPKYLFRKEGQNVTLSCEQNLNHDAMYWYRQDPGQGLRLIYYSQIVNDFQKGDIAEGYSVSREKKESFPLTVTSAQKNPTAFYLCASQSGLAGQETQYFGPGTRLLVL.